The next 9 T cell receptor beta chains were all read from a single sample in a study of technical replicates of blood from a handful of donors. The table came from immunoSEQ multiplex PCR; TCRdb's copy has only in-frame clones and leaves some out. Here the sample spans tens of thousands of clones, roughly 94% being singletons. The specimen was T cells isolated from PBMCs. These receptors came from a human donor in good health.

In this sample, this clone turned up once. The CDR3 loop is CASSIWGQRISGANVLTF. CDR3 in DNA: TGTGCCAGTAGTATTTGGGGACAGCGGATTTCTGGGGCCAACGTCCTGACTTTC. The rearrangement joins TRBV19 to TRBJ2-6; 7 bases are a match to TRBD1. With 3 bases clipped from V and 1 base from J, the junction kept 9 bases outside the gene matches. Germline CDR1 LNHDA, CDR2 SQIVND (reference sequence). The CDR3 length is 18 residues.

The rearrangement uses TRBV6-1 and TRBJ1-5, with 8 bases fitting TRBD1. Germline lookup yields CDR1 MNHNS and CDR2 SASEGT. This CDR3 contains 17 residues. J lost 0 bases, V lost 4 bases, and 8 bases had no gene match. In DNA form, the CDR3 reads TGTGCCAGCAGTGGAGGTTGGACAGGGACTAGCAATCAGCCCCAGCATTTT. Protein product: CASSGGWTGTSNQPQHF.

CDR3 region: CASSWQGENGYTF. The DNA of the CDR3 is TGCGCCAGCAGCTGGCAGGGGGAAAATGGCTACACCTTC. The chain combines TRBV5-1 with TRBJ1-2, with 7 bases identical to TRBD1. After removal of 3 bases from V and 6 bases from J, the junction contained 5 bases not matched to a gene. Germline V gene lookup returns CDR1 SGHRS and CDR2 YFSETQ. This CDR3 is 13 amino acids long.

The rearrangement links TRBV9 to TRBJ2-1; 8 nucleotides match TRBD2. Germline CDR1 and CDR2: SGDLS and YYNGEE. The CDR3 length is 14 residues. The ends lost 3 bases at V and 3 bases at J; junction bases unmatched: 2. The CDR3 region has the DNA TGTGCCAGCAGCGGGGGACTAGGCTACAATGAGCAGTTCTTC. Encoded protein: CASSGGLGYNEQFF.

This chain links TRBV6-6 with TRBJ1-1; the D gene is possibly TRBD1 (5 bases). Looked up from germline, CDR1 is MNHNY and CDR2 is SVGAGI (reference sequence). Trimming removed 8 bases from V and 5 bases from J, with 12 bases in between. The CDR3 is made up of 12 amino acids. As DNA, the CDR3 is TGTGCCAGCGGGGGGAGGAGAACTGAAGCTTTCTTT. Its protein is CASGGRRTEAFF.

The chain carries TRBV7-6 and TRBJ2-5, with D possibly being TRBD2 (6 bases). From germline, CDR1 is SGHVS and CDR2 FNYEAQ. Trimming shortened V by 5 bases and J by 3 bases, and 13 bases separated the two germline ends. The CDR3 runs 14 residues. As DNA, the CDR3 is TGTGCCAGCAGCAGACCCGGAGGGGAAGAGACCCAGTACTTC. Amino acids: CASSRPGGEETQYF. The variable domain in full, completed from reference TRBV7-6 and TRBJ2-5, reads GAGVSQSPRYKVTKRGQDVALRCDPISGHVSLYWYRQALGQGPEFLTYFNYEAQQDKSGLPNDRFSAERPEGSISTLTIQRTEQRDSAMYRCASSRPGGEETQYFGPGTRLLVL.

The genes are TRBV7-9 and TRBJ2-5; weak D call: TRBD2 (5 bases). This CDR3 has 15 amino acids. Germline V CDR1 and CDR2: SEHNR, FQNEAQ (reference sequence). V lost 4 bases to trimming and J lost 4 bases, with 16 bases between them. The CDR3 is CASSSPSLGRETQYF. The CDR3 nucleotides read TGTGCCAGCAGCTCCCCTAGCCTGGGGAGAGAGACCCAGTACTTC.

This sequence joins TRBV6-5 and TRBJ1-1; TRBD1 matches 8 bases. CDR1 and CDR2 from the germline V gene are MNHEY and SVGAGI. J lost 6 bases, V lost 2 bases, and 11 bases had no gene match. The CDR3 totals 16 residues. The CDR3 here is CASSYQITGGKSEAFF. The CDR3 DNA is TGTGCCAGCAGTTACCAGATAACAGGGGGTAAATCTGAAGCTTTCTTT.

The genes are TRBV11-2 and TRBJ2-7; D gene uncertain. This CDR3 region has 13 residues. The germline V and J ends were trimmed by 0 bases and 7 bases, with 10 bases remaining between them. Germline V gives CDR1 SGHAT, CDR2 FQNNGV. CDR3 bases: TGTGCCAGCAGCTTAGATTATCCCGTTGAGCAGTACTTC. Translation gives CASSLDYPVEQYF.